This is a list of T cell receptor beta chains from one sample in a study of T cell responses to AZD1222 COVID-19 vaccine. This table comes from immunoSEQ multiplex PCR, and its TCRdb copy is limited to in-frame clones, with some not included. The sample has around 78,000 clones; 85% to 90% are singletons. The specimen comprised peripheral blood, sampled 28 days after the second AZD1222 dose. These receptors originate from an adult who received the AZD1222 COVID-19 vaccine. The CDR3 runs from the conserved cysteine through the conserved F or W. D genes are given only for firm matches. Size tells how often a clone was seen (once, few, many) or the class of an expanded clone, and some rows leave it out.

v_call	clone_size	d_call	cdr3_length	j_call	cdr3_aa	cdr3_nt
TRBV18	-	-	14	TRBJ2-7	CASSVPGTSYEQYF	TGTGCCAGCTCAGTCCCGGGGACCTCCTACGAGCAGTACTTC
TRBV27	-	TRBD2	16	TRBJ2-2	CASSLSGGGSTGELFF	TGTGCCAGCAGTTTATCTGGCGGGGGTAGCACCGGGGAGCTGTTTTTT
TRBV19	-	-	15	TRBJ2-1	CASMVGVGSYNEQFF	TGTGCCAGTATGGTTGGGGTGGGCTCCTACAATGAGCAGTTCTTC
TRBV30	-	-	12	TRBJ1-4	CAWSGRDDKLFF	TGTGCCTGGAGTGGCAGGGACGACAAGCTGTTTTTT
TRBV7-2	once	-	14	TRBJ2-3	CASSLDGFQDTQYF	TGTGCCAGCAGCTTAGACGGGTTCCAGGATACGCAGTATTTT
TRBV3-1/TRBV3-2	-	TRBD1	14	TRBJ1-1	CASSQPGTATEAFF	TGTGCCAGCAGCCAGCCCGGGACAGCAACTGAAGCTTTCTTT
TRBV9	-	-	15	TRBJ1-6	CASSVVAGSGSPLHF	TGTGCCAGCAGCGTAGTGGCAGGGTCGGGTTCACCCCTCCACTTT
TRBV19	once	TRBD1	18	TRBJ1-4	CASSTIAAGGGGDEKLFF	TGTGCCAGTAGTACGATTGCGGCAGGGGGCGGAGGGGATGAAAAACTGTTTTTT
TRBV4-1	few	-	15	TRBJ1-2	CASRHPSRNPYGYTF	TGCGCCAGCAGGCACCCCAGCAGGAATCCGTATGGCTACACCTTC
TRBV28	-	-	15	TRBJ1-1	CASRPTGQGDTEAFF	TGTGCCAGCCGCCCGACAGGCCAAGGTGACACTGAAGCTTTCTTT
TRBV18	once	TRBD1	14	TRBJ1-2	CASSPQDRANGYTF	TGTGCCAGCTCACCCCAGGACAGGGCCAATGGCTACACCTTC
TRBV5-1	-	-	15	TRBJ2-1	CASRNTGTSYNEQFF	TGCGCCAGCAGAAATACAGGGACGAGCTACAATGAGCAGTTCTTC
TRBV19	-	-	17	TRBJ1-4	CASSAPPGAQRNEKLFF	TGTGCCAGTAGTGCCCCGCCGGGGGCTCAAAGAAATGAAAAACTGTTTTTT
TRBV5-1	-	-	16	TRBJ2-2	CASSLFGTENTGELFF	TGCGCCAGCAGCTTGTTTGGGACGGAGAACACCGGGGAGCTGTTTTTT
TRBV9	-	-	13	TRBJ2-5	CASSVGPKETQYF	TGTGCCAGCAGCGTCGGGCCTAAAGAGACCCAGTACTTC
TRBV19	-	-	13	TRBJ1-4	CASREGVNEKLFF	TGTGCCAGTCGGGAGGGGGTTAATGAAAAACTGTTTTTT
TRBV10-3	few	-	12	TRBJ1-2	CAIRQGDYGYTF	TGTGCCATCAGACAGGGCGACTATGGCTACACCTTC
TRBV27	-	-	15	TRBJ2-2	CASSPSHANTGELFF	TGTGCCAGCAGTCCCTCCCACGCGAACACCGGGGAGCTGTTTTTT
TRBV30	-	-	14	TRBJ1-6	CAWSVRASNSPLHF	TGTGCCTGGAGTGTGAGGGCCAGTAATTCACCCCTCCACTTT
TRBV28	-	TRBD1	14	TRBJ1-1	CASSSQGKNTEAFF	TGTGCCAGCAGTTCACAGGGGAAGAACACTGAAGCTTTCTTT
TRBV6-5	-	TRBD1	16	TRBJ2-7	CASSSPARTGAYEQYF	TGTGCCAGCAGTTCACCTGCTCGGACAGGGGCCTACGAGCAGTACTTC
TRBV28	-	TRBD1	16	TRBJ2-7	CASSFRPGQGGYEQYF	TGTGCCAGCAGTTTTCGTCCCGGACAGGGGGGCTACGAGCAGTACTTC
TRBV27	-	-	15	TRBJ2-7	CASSLRRGDFYEQYF	TGTGCCAGCAGTTTACGGCGCGGGGACTTCTACGAGCAGTACTTC
TRBV3-1/TRBV3-2	-	-	14	TRBJ2-7	CASSQMQSSGEQYF	TGTGCCAGCAGCCAAATGCAGTCCTCTGGCGAGCAGTACTTC
TRBV6-2/TRBV6-3	-	-	13	TRBJ1-1	CASSYLGAPEAFF	TGTGCCAGCAGTTACCTAGGGGCCCCTGAAGCTTTCTTT
TRBV19	-	TRBD1	16	TRBJ2-1	CASSIGSYRGFDEQFF	TGTGCCAGTAGTATAGGGTCGTACAGGGGATTCGATGAGCAGTTCTTC
TRBV10-3	-	-	14	TRBJ2-6	CAISDSSGANVLTF	TGTGCCATCAGTGACAGCTCTGGGGCCAACGTCCTGACTTTC